The next 5 T cell receptor beta chains were all read from a single sample in a study of blood T cell repertoires in COVID-19. Profiling relied on immunoSEQ multiplex PCR, and the TCRdb table lists in-frame clones only, not all of them. The table lists approximately 160,000 clones, approximately 79% of them singletons. The sample consisted of PBMCs or T cells enriched from blood (not recorded which). These receptors came from a middle-aged man who had recovered from COVID-19.

The chain combines TRBV10-3 with TRBJ2-5; 10 bases are a match to TRBD1. This CDR3 contains 14 residues. Trimming cost V 2 bases and J 5 bases; bases outside gene matches: 2. From germline, CDR1 is ENHRY and CDR2 SYGVKD. The CDR3 DNA is TGTGCCATCAGTGAGAGACAGGGGGCTGAGACCCAGTACTTC. Translating gives CAISERQGAETQYF.

The chain couples TRBV9 to TRBJ1-2; the D gene is possibly TRBD1 (6 bases). The length of the CDR3 is 15 residues. Germline CDR1 SGDLS, CDR2 YYNGEE. V was clipped by 0 bases and J by 4 bases, with 13 bases between them. CDR3 region: CASSVGTASSYGYTF. CDR3 DNA: TGTGCCAGCAGCGTAGGGACAGCTTCATCCTATGGCTACACCTTC.

The gene calls are TRBV6-5 and TRBJ2-7; 10 bases are a match to TRBD1. J lost 4 bases, V lost 5 bases, and 5 bases had no gene match. CDR3 length: 14 residues. Germline values: CDR1 MNHEY, CDR2 SVGAGI. The CDR3: CASSRQGAGYEQYF. Here the CDR3 DNA reads TGTGCCAGCAGTCGACAGGGGGCCGGATACGAGCAGTACTTC.

In its sample, this clone was seen a few times. The V call is TRBV29-1, the J call TRBJ1-3; 9 nucleotides agree with TRBD1. CDR1 is SQVTM, CDR2 ANQGSEA, per germline. The CDR3 contains 14 residues. The V gene end was trimmed by 7 bases and the J gene end by 6 bases; junction bases not matched to a gene: 10. In DNA form, the CDR3 reads TGCAGCGCAGTTACGGGACAGGGAAAAAACACCATATATTTT. This gives the protein CSAVTGQGKNTIYF.

This chain connects TRBV5-1 to TRBJ2-1; D is perhaps TRBD1 (5 bases). Germline CDR1 SGHRS, CDR2 YFSETQ. Trimming removed 4 bases from V and 0 bases from J, with 8 bases in between. The CDR3 is made up of 14 amino acids. CDR3 sequence: CASSGDSSYNEQFF. For the CDR3, the DNA is TGCGCCAGCAGCGGAGACAGCTCCTACAATGAGCAGTTCTTC.